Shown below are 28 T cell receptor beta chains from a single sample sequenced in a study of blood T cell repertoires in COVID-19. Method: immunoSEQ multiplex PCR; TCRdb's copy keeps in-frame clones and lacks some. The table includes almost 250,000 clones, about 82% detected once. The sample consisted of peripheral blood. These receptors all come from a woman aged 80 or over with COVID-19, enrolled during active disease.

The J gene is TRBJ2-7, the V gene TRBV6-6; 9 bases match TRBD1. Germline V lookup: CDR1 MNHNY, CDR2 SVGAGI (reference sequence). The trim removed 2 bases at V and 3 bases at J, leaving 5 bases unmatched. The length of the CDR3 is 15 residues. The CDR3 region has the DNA TGTGCCAGCAGTTACGAAAGGACAGGGGTCTACGAGCAGTACGTC. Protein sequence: CASSYERTGVYEQYV.

The DNA of the CDR3 is TGTGCCACCAGCACCTGGGGGGGGACCTACGAGCAGTACTTC. This encodes CATSTWGGTYEQYF. The rearrangement uses TRBV15 and TRBJ2-7, with 7 bases identical to TRBD2. The germline CDR1 and CDR2 sequences are LNHNV and YYDKDF (reference sequence). The CDR3 has 14 residues. Trimming at V came to 4 bases and at J to 2 bases, leaving 5 bases not matched to a gene.

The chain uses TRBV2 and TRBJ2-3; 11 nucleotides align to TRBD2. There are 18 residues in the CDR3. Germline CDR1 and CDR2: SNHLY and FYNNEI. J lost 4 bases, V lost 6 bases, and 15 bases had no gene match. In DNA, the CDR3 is TGTGCCAGCAGGCCCTTTCGGGCTAGCGGGGGGAGGGCAGATACGCAGTATTTT. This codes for CASRPFRASGGRADTQYF.

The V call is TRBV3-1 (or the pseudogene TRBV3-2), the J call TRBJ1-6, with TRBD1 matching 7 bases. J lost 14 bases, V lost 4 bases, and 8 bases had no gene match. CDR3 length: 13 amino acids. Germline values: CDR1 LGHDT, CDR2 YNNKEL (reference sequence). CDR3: CASSLRDSKALHF. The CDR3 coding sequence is TGTGCCAGCAGCCTCCGGGACAGTAAGGCCCTCCACTTT.

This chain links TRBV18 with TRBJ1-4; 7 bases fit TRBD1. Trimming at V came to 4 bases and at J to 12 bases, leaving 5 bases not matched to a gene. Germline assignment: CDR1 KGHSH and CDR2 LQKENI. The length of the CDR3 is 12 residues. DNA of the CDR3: TGTGCCAGCTCACTTTCCGGGACAGAACTGTTTTTT. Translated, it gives CASSLSGTELFF.

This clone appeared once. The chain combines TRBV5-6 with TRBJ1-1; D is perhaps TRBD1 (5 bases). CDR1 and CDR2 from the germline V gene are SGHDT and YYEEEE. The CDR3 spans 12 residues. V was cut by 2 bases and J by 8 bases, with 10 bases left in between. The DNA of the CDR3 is TGTGCCAGCAGCTTTGGGGCGAAGGAAGCTTTCTTT. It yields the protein CASSFGAKEAFF.

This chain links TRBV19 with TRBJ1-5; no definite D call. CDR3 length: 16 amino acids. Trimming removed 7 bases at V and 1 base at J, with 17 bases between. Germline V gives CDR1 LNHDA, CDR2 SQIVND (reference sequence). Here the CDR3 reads CASKGFGGISNQPQHF. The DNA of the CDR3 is TGTGCCAGTAAAGGGTTCGGAGGGATCAGCAATCAGCCCCAGCATTTT.

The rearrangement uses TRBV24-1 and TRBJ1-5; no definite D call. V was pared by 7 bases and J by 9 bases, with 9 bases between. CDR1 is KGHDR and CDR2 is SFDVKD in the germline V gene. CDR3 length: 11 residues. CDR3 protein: CATRYLRPQHF. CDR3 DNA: TGTGCCACCAGGTACCTGAGGCCCCAGCATTTT.

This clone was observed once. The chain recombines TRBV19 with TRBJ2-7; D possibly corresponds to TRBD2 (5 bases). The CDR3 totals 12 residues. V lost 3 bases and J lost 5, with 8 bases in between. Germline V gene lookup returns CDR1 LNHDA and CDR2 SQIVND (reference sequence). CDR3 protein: CASSMVGNEQYF. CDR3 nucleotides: TGTGCCAGTAGTATGGTCGGGAACGAGCAGTACTTC. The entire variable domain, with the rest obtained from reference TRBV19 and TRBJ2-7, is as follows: DGGITQSPKYLFRKEGQNVTLSCEQNLNHDAMYWYRQDPGQGLRLIYYSQIVNDFQKGDIAEGYSVSREKKESFPLTVTSAQKNPTAFYLCASSMVGNEQYFGPGTRLTVT.

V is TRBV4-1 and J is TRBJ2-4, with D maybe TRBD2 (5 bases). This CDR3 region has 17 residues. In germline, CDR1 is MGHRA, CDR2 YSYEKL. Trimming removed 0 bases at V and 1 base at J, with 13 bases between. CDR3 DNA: TGCGCCAGCAGCCAAGATCAGGCGACGGGGGCCAAAAACATTCAGTACTTC. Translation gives CASSQDQATGAKNIQYF.

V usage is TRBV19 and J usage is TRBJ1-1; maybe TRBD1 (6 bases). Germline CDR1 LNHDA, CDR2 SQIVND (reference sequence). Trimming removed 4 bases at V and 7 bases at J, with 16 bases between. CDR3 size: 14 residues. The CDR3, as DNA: TGTGCCAGTAGTACTCCGACAGGCTCAATTGAAGCTTTCTTT. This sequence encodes CASSTPTGSIEAFF. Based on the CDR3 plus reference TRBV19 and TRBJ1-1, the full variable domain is DGGITQSPKYLFRKEGQNVTLSCEQNLNHDAMYWYRQDPGQGLRLIYYSQIVNDFQKGDIAEGYSVSREKKESFPLTVTSAQKNPTAFYLCASSTPTGSIEAFFGQGTRLTVV.

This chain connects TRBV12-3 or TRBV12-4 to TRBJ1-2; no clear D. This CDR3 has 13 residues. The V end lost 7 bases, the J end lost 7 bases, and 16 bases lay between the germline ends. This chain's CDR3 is CASTPEVWLGYTF. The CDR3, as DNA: TGTGCCAGCACTCCCGAGGTTTGGCTTGGCTACACCTTC.

CDR3 sequence: CASSSGQGGEKLFF. The CDR3 DNA is TGCGCCAGCAGCTCCGGACAGGGCGGTGAAAAACTGTTTTTT. This sequence joins TRBV5-1 and TRBJ1-4; 8 bases are a match to TRBD1. This CDR3 region has 14 residues. The V gene's germline CDR1 is SGHRS and CDR2 YFSETQ. The junction had 5 bases not matched to a gene; V was cut back by 3 bases and J by 7 bases.

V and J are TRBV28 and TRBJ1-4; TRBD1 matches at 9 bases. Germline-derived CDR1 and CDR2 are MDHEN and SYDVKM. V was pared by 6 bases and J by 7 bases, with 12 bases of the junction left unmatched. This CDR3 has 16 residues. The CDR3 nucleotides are TGTGCCAGCAGCACGATCTGGGACAGGGCGGCTGAAAAACTGTTTTTT. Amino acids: CASSTIWDRAAEKLFF.

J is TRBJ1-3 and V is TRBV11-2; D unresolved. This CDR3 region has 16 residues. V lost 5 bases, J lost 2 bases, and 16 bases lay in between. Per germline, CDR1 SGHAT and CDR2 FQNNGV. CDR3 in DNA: TGTGCCAGCAGCCCGGCGACTCGTTCGGCTGGAAACACCATATATTTT. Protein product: CASSPATRSAGNTIYF.

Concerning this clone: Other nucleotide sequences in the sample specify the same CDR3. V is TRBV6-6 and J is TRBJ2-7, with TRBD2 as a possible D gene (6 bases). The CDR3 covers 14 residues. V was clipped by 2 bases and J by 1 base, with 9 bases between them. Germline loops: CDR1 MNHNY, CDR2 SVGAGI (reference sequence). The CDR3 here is CASSYVGGSYEQYV. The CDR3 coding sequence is TGTGCCAGCAGTTACGTGGGGGGTTCCTACGAGCAGTACGTC.

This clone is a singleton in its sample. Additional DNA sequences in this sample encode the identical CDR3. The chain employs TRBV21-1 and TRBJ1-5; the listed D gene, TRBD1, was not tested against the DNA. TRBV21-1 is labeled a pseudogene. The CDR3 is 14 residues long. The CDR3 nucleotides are TGCGCCAGCAGCAAGGGGGCGGAGAATCAGCCCCAGCATTTT. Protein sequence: CASSKGAENQPQHF.

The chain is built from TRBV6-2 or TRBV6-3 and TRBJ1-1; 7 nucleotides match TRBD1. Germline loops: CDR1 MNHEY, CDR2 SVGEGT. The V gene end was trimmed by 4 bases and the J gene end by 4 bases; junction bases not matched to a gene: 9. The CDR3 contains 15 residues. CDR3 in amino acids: CASSSAGGSFTEAFF. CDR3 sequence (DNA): TGTGCCAGCAGTTCAGCAGGGGGATCTTTCACTGAAGCTTTCTTT.

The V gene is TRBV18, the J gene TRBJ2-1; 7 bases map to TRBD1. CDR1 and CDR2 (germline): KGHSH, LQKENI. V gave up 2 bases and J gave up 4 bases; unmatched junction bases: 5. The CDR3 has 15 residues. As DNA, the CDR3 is TGTGCCAGCTCACCAGCGACAGGGCGTTACAATGAGCAGTTCTTC. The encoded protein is CASSPATGRYNEQFF.

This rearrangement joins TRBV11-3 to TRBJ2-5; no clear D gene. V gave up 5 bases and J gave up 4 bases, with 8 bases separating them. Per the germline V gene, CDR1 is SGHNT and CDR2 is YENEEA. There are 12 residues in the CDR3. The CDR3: CASSLYGETQYF. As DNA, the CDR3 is TGTGCCAGCAGCCTCTATGGAGAGACCCAGTACTTC.

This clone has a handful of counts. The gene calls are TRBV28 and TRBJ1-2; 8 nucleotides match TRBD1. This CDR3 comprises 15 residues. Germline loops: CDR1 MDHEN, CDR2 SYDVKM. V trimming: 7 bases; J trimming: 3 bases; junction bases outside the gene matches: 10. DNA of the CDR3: TGTGCCAGCACCAAAGGACAGGGTAGGGACTATGGCTACACCTTC. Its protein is CASTKGQGRDYGYTF.

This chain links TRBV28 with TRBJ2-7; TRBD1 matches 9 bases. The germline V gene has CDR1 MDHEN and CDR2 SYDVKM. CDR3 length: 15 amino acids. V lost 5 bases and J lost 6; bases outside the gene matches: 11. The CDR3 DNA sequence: TGTGCCAGCAGTAATTCCGGGACAGGGTCTGCCGAGCAGTACTTC. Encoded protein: CASSNSGTGSAEQYF.

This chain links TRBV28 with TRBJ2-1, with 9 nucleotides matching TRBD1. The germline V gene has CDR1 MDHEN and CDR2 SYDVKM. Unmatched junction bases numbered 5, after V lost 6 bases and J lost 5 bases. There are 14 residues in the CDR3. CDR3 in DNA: TGTGCCAGCAGGCTACAGGGGGCCGACAATGAGCAGTTCTTC. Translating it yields CASRLQGADNEQFF.

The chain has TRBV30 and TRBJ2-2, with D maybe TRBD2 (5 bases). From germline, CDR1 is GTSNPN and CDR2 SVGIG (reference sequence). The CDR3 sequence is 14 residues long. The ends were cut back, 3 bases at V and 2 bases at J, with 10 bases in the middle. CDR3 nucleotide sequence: TGTGCCTGGAGCGCGGGCCTCAACACCGGGGAGCTGTTTTTT. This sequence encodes CAWSAGLNTGELFF.

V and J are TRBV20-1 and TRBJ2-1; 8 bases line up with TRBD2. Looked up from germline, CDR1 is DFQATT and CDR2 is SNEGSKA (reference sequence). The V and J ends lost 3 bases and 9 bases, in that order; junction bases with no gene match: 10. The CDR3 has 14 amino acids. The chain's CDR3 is CSASSWSGGGEQFF. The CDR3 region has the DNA TGCAGTGCTAGTTCATGGAGCGGGGGCGGTGAGCAGTTCTTC.

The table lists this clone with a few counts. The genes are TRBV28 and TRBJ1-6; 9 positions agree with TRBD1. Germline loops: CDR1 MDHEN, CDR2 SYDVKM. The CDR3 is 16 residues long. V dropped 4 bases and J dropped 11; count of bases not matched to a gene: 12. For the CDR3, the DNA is TGTGCCAGCAGTTCCTGGACAGGGGCCTCCGCTCCACCCCTCCACTTT. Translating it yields CASSSWTGASAPPLHF.

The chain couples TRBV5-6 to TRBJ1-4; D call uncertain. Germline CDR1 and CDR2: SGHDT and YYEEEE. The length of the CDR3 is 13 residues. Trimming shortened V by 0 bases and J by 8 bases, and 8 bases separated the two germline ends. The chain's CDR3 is CASSLATSEKLFF. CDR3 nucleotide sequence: TGTGCCAGCAGCTTGGCGACTTCCGAAAAACTGTTTTTT.

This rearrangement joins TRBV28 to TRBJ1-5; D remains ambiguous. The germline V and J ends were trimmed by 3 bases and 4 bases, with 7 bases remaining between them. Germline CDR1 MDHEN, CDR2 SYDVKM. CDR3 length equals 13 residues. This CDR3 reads CASSLNSNQPQHF. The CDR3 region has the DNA TGTGCCAGCAGTTTGAACAGTAATCAGCCCCAGCATTTT.